This T cell receptor (beta chain) was documented in a study of T cell changes during pregnancy in multiple sclerosis. TCRdb's copy holds only in-frame clones and misses some; the assay was immunoSEQ multiplex PCR. The table lists approximately 59,000 clones, approximately 89% of them singletons. Germline V gives CDR1 MNHEY, CDR2 SMNVEV (reference sequence). J gave up 1 base and V 4 bases, and 6 bases lay outside the gene matches. CDR3 length: 15 amino acids. The chain joins TRBV27 to TRBJ1-1; TRBD1 agrees at 7 bases. The receptor was isolated from a female donor in good health, enrolled as a control in a pregnancy study. Source: peripheral blood, taken in the third trimester of pregnancy. CDR3 in DNA: TGTGCCAGCAGTTCTTGGGACAGCCAGAACACTGAAGCTTTCTTT. Its protein product is CASSSWDSQNTEAFF.